These 17 T cell receptor beta chains were sequenced from one sample in a study of spatial heterogeneity in lung cancer (dated by TCRdb to the late 2010s). The intended sense of this specimen's time point label: sample taken at primary tumor resection. Libraries were prepared through 5' RACE. The sample was run on a NextSeq 500. TCRdb took the public reads, trimmed them with fastp at Q25, ran MiXCR for clone calling and kept in-frame beta chains. All rows with the same CDR3 protein become a single entry with the most common DNA and genes. For this sample the table gives 600 to 700 distinct CDR3 sequences, of which approximately 29% were detected only once. The top ten hold roughly 25% of the sample. This sample comprised normal lung tissue next to the tumor, obtained at surgery. All receptors come from a male donor with early-stage non-small cell lung cancer.

This clonotype occurred a few times. With the library built for alpha chains, this beta chain is off target and its frequency is not meaningful. The chain uses TRBV5-1 and TRBJ2-1; 11 bases are a match to TRBD2. In germline, CDR1 is SGHRS, CDR2 YFSETQ. The length of the CDR3 is 12 residues. The J segment lost 7 bases and the V segment lost 9 bases, leaving 3 bases of the junction unmatched. As DNA, the CDR3 is TGCGCCACGGGACTAGCGGCAAATGAGCAGTTCTTC. Translation gives CATGLAANEQFF.

A note on this clonotype: This beta chain lies outside the target of a library built for alpha chains; its clone size means little. The genes are TRBV2 and TRBJ1-6; no firm D call. This CDR3 spans 12 amino acids. V was shortened by 0 bases and J by 16 bases, with 10 bases between the two germline ends. The germline V gene encodes CDR1 SNHLY and CDR2 FYNNEI. DNA of the CDR3: TGTGCCAGCAGTGAAGCGCTTCCCAGTCTCCACTTT. The encoded protein is CASSEALPSLHF.

Details on this clonotype: The library was built for alpha chains, so this beta chain is an off-target read and its size means little. The rearrangement uses TRBV4-2 and TRBJ2-1, with 12 bases matching TRBD2. Looked up from germline, CDR1 is LGHNA and CDR2 is YNFKEQ. The CDR3 is 16 amino acids. V shed 2 bases and J 10 bases; nucleotides not matched to a gene: 9. This chain's CDR3 is CASSQLTSGSLEEQFF. For the CDR3, the DNA is TGTGCCAGCAGCCAATTGACTAGCGGGAGTCTAGAAGAGCAGTTCTTC.

A remark on this clonotype: Little can be read into the size of this beta chain, an off-target read in a library designed for alpha chains. The gene calls are TRBV5-1 and TRBJ2-4; D may be TRBD1 (5 bases). V lost 8 bases to trimming and J lost 5 bases, with 14 bases between them. The CDR3 is 13 amino acids. Per germline, CDR1 SGHRS and CDR2 YFSETQ. The CDR3 loop reads CASSQDTQNIQYF. In DNA form, the CDR3 reads TGCGCCAGTAGCCAGGACACCCAAAACATTCAGTACTTC.

By share, this clonotype ranks as large. A library prepared for alpha chains yielded this beta chain as an off-target read; its size is of little meaning. The chain has TRBV7-8 and TRBJ2-1; 9 positions match TRBD2. Losses at the gene ends were 4 bases for V and 3 bases for J; bases not matched to a gene: 13. This CDR3 has 18 amino acids. The germline V gene encodes CDR1 SGHVS and CDR2 FQNEAQ. The CDR3 spells CASSSWTSDKGYYNEQFF. CDR3 bases: TGTGCCAGCAGCTCATGGACTAGCGACAAAGGGTACTACAATGAGCAGTTCTTC.

As regards this clonotype: The library was built for alpha chains, so this beta chain is an off-target read and its size means little. The CDR3 DNA reads as TGTGCCAGCAGCTTAGGTGGCTGGACAGGGCGGTCAGATACGCAGTATTTT. Amino acids: CASSLGGWTGRSDTQYF. V gene TRBV7-8 combines with J gene TRBJ2-3; 8 bases align to TRBD1. V dropped 1 base and J dropped 4; count of bases not matched to a gene: 10. Germline V gene lookup returns CDR1 SGHVS and CDR2 FQNEAQ. The CDR3 has 17 amino acids.

As concerns this clonotype: For a library built for alpha chains, this beta chain is a stray read; little rests on its size. The V and J genes are TRBV18 and TRBJ2-3; possibly TRBD1 for D (6 bases). Trimming cost V 6 bases and J 0 bases, with 13 bases left between them. Per germline, CDR1 KGHSH and CDR2 LQKENI. The CDR3 runs 15 residues. CDR3 residues: CASSSTGFSTDTQYF. The DNA for the CDR3 is TGTGCCAGCTCGTCAACAGGGTTCAGCACAGATACGCAGTATTTT.

Regarding this clonotype: A library prepared for alpha chains yielded this beta chain as an off-target read; its size is of little meaning. The chain employs TRBV4-2 and TRBJ2-3, with D unresolved. CDR1 and CDR2 (germline): LGHNA, YNFKEQ. The CDR3 has 14 amino acids. Trimming took off 4 bases at V and 1 base at J, with 9 bases between the two ends. This chain's CDR3 is CASSLLLGTDTQYF. The CDR3, as DNA: TGTGCCAGCAGCCTACTTTTAGGCACAGATACGCAGTATTTT.

As regards this clonotype: Because the library targeted alpha chains, this beta chain is an off-target read whose size means little. The chain couples TRBV29-1 to TRBJ1-1; maybe TRBD1 (6 bases). The CDR3 runs to 13 residues. Looked up from germline, CDR1 is SQVTM and CDR2 is ANQGSEA. V shed 6 bases and J shed 2 bases, with 13 bases lying between them. The CDR3 DNA is TGCAGCGTCCGACAGGCTCCAAACACTGAAGCTTTCTTT. Amino acids: CSVRQAPNTEAFF.

Turning to this clonotype: This beta chain is an unintended read in a library built for alpha chains; its size means little. The chain combines TRBV7-2 with TRBJ2-7; 10 bases align to TRBD2. The CDR3 length is 15 residues. The J segment lost 7 bases and the V segment lost 1 base, leaving 7 bases of the junction unmatched. In germline, CDR1 is SGHTA, CDR2 FQGNSA. CDR3 in amino acids: CASSLVLAGAIEQYF. In nucleotides, the CDR3 is TGTGCCAGCAGCTTAGTCCTAGCGGGAGCGATAGAGCAGTACTTC.

By proportion, this clonotype is large. This beta chain lies outside the target of a library built for alpha chains; its clone size means little. The chain carries TRBV2 and TRBJ2-3; D is unclear. This CDR3 region has 11 residues. Per the germline V gene, CDR1 is SNHLY and CDR2 is FYNNEI. The V end lost 10 bases, the J end lost 4 bases, and 9 bases lay between the germline ends. The CDR3: CATAFADTQYF. In nucleotides, the CDR3 is TGTGCCACCGCGTTCGCAGATACGCAGTATTTT.

This clonotype is classed as large (0.1 to 1%). The library was prepared for alpha chains; this beta chain is a stray read, so its frequency means little. V gene TRBV30 combines with J gene TRBJ2-7, with D possibly being TRBD1 or TRBD2 (5 bases each). The V and J ends lost 6 bases and 2 bases respectively, with 14 bases between them. The CDR3 loop spans 13 amino acids. CDR1 and CDR2 (germline): GTSNPN, SVGIG (reference sequence). Here the CDR3 reads CACAEGSTYEQYF. The CDR3 DNA follows: TGTGCCTGTGCCGAGGGGTCAACCTACGAGCAGTACTTC.

Turning to this clonotype: A library prepared for alpha chains yielded this beta chain as an off-target read; its size is of little meaning. V usage is TRBV20-1 and J usage is TRBJ2-5, with TRBD2 as a possible D gene (6 bases). V was trimmed by 5 bases and J by 0 bases, leaving 10 bases between them. The CDR3 is 13 amino acids. CDR1 DFQATT and CDR2 SNEGSKA come from the germline V gene (reference sequence). The CDR3: CSAWTINQETQYF. The CDR3 nucleotides read TGCAGTGCTTGGACTATTAACCAAGAGACCCAGTACTTC.

Worth noting for this clonotype: The size of this beta chain means little, since it is a stray read in a library made for alpha chains. This chain joins TRBV5-1 and TRBJ2-1, with D perhaps TRBD2 (5 bases). This CDR3 comprises 15 residues. CDR1 is SGHRS and CDR2 is YFSETQ in the germline V gene. V shed 0 bases and J shed 2 bases, with 9 bases lying between them. Here the CDR3 reads CASSLGGSAYNEQFF. The CDR3 bases are TGCGCCAGCAGCTTGGGAGGGAGTGCCTACAATGAGCAGTTCTTC.

Note on this clonotype: For a library built for alpha chains, this beta chain is a stray read; little rests on its size. The rearrangement joins TRBV27 to TRBJ1-1, with D tentatively TRBD1 (5 bases). This CDR3 is 14 amino acids long. The germline V gene has CDR1 MNHEY and CDR2 SMNVEV (reference sequence). V was clipped by 1 base and J by 5 bases, with 11 bases between them. This CDR3 reads CASSLLGGRTEAFF. Here the CDR3 DNA reads TGTGCCAGCAGTTTATTGGGGGGGAGGACTGAAGCTTTCTTT.

This clonotype turned up a few times. A library prepared for alpha chains yielded this beta chain as an off-target read; its size is of little meaning. The gene calls are TRBV6-1 and TRBJ2-2, with no clear D. There are 14 residues in the CDR3. V shed 4 bases and J shed 1 base, with 7 bases lying between them. The germline CDR1 and CDR2 sequences are MNHNS and SASEGT. The CDR3 DNA sequence: TGTGCCAGCAGTGGGATTCGGAACACCGGGGAGCTGTTTTTT. It specifies CASSGIRNTGELFF.

Points on this clonotype: This beta chain is an unintended read in a library built for alpha chains; its size means little. The chain has TRBV21-1 and TRBJ2-7. TRBV21-1 is shown as a pseudogene. The CDR3 length is 15 residues. In DNA, the CDR3 is TGTGCCAGCAGCAAAGTGATGAACAGCACCTACGAGCAGTACTTC. This translates into CASSKVMNSTYEQYF.